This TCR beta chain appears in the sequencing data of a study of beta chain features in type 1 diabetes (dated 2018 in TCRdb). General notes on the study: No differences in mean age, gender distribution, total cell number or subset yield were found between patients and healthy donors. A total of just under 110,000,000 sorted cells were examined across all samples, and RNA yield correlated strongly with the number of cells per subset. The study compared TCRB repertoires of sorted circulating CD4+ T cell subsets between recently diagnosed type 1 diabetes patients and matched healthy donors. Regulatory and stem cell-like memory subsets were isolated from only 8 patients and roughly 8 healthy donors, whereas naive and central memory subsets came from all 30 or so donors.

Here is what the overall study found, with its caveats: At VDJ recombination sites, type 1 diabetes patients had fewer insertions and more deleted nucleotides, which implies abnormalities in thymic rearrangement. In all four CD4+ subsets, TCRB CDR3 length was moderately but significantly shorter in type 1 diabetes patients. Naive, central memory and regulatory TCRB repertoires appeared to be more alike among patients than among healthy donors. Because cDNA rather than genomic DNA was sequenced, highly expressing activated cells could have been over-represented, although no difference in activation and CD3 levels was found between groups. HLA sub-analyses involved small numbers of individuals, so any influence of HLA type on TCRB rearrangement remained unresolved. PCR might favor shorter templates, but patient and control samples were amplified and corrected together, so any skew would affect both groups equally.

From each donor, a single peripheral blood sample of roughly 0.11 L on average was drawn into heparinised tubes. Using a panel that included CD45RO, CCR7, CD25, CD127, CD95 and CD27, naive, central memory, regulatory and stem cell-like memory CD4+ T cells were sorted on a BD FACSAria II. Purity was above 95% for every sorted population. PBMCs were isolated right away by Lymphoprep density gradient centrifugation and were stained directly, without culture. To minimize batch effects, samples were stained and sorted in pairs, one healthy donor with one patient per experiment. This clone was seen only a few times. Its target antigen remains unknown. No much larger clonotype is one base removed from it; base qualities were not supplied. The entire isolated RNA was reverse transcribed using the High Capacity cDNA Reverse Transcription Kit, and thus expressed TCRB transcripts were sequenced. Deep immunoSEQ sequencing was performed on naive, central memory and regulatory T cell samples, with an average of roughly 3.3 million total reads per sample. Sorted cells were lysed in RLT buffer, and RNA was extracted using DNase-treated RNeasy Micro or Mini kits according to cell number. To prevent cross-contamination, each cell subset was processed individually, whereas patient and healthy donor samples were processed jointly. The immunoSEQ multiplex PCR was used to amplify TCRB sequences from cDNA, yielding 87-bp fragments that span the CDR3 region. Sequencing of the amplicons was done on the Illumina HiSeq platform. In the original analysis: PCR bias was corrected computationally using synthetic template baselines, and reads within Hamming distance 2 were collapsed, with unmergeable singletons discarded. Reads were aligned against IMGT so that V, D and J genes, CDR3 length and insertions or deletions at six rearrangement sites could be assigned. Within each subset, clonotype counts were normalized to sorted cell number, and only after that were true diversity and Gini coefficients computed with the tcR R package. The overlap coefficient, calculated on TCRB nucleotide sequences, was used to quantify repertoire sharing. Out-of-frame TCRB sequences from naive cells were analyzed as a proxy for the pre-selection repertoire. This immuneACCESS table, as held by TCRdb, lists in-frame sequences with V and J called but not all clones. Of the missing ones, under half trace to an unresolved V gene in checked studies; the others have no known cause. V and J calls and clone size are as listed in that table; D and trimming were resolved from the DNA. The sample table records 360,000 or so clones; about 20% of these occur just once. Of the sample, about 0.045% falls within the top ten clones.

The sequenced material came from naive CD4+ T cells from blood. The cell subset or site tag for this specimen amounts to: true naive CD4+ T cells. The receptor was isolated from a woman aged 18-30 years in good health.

Read as DNA, the sequence is TGTGCCAGCAGCCCCGGGACCGGGGAGCTGTTTTTT. Its product reads: CASSPGTGELFF. The chain uses TRBV7-3 and TRBJ2-2, with no D gene named confidently. Including cysteine and phenylalanine, the CDR3 has 12 amino acids. The DNA shown is the 36-base CDR3, in frame from base 1. The germline V gene specifies SGHTA as CDR1 and FQGTGA as CDR2. The germline ends are 6 bases apart after V is trimmed by 5 bases and J by 5 bases.